Following are 7 T cell receptor beta chains from one sample sequenced in a study of T cell changes during pregnancy in multiple sclerosis. The data were produced by immunoSEQ multiplex PCR, yet TCRdb's version contains in-frame clones alone and is incomplete. Altogether around 100,000 clones are present, about 92% being singletons, with the ten largest covering 1.9%. Sequenced here: peripheral blood, sampled after pregnancy. The receptors shown here come from a female donor with multiple sclerosis, enrolled in a pregnancy study.

The rearrangement uses TRBV30 and TRBJ2-7; 10 bases line up with TRBD2. CDR3 length: 15 residues. Trimming cost V 3 bases and J 5 bases; bases outside gene matches: 10. Germline V CDR1 and CDR2: GTSNPN, SVGIG (reference sequence). The CDR3 loop is CAWRILAGEVHEQYF. The CDR3 DNA follows: TGTGCCTGGAGGATTCTAGCGGGAGAGGTCCACGAGCAGTACTTC.

The gene calls are TRBV6-7 and TRBJ2-6; tentatively, D is TRBD1 (5 bases). TRBV6-7 is flagged as an ORF with uncertain function. The CDR3 has 14 residues. V lost 6 bases and J lost 2, with 8 bases in between. In DNA form, the CDR3 reads TGTGCCAGCAGGCAGGGTCCTGGGGCCAACGTCCTGACTTTC. As protein: CASRQGPGANVLTF.

The CDR3 sequence: CASSQDGTGVNEQYF. The CDR3 region has the DNA TGTGCCAGCAGCCAAGATGGGACAGGGGTAAACGAGCAGTACTTC. V is TRBV4-2 and J is TRBJ2-7, with 10 nucleotides matching TRBD1. V shed 0 bases and J 5 bases; nucleotides not matched to a gene: 4. Germline V lookup: CDR1 LGHNA, CDR2 YNFKEQ. The CDR3 loop spans 15 amino acids.

This chain links TRBV6-4 with TRBJ2-3; 10 bases match TRBD2. Per the germline V gene, CDR1 is MRHNA and CDR2 is SNTAGT. The CDR3 spans 16 residues. V shed 4 bases, J shed 0 bases, and the junction held 4 bases outside the gene matches. This CDR3 reads CASSALAGASTDTQYF. The DNA for the CDR3 is TGTGCCAGCAGTGCCCTAGCGGGGGCTAGCACAGATACGCAGTATTTT.

The V call is TRBV11-2, the J call TRBJ1-6; 12 bases agree with TRBD1. V lost 4 bases to trimming and J lost 13 bases; unmatched junction nucleotides: 5. The CDR3 runs 14 residues. Looked up from germline, CDR1 is SGHAT and CDR2 is FQNNGV. The CDR3 bases are TGTGCCAGCAGCTCGGGACAGGGGGCTAGGCCCCTCCACTTT. Translation gives CASSSGQGARPLHF.

The chain uses TRBV5-1 and TRBJ2-1; D not resolved. Trimming removed 0 bases at V and 6 bases at J, with 7 bases between. CDR1 is SGHRS and CDR2 is YFSETQ in the germline V gene. This CDR3 spans 13 amino acids. This chain's CDR3 is CASSLDLGNEQFF. In DNA, the CDR3 is TGCGCCAGCAGCTTGGATCTAGGCAATGAGCAGTTCTTC. Using reference TRBV5-1 and TRBJ2-1 for the parts outside the CDR3, the full variable domain is KAGVTQTPRYLIKTRGQQVTLSCSPISGHRSVSWYQQTPGQGLQFLFEYFSETQRNKGNFPGRFSGRQFSNSRSEMNVSTLELGDSALYLCASSLDLGNEQFFGPGTRLTVL.

This chain uses TRBV6-1 with TRBJ2-3, with 7 bases lining up with TRBD1. The CDR3 runs 15 residues. From germline, CDR1 is MNHNS and CDR2 SASEGT. J gave up 5 bases and V 7 bases, and 12 bases lay outside the gene matches. CDR3 sequence: CASTLGQPLGDTQYF. CDR3 DNA: TGTGCCAGCACGCTGGGACAGCCGCTAGGAGATACGCAGTATTTT.